Listed here are 4 T cell receptor beta chains from one sample, sequenced in a study of blood T cell dynamics during melanoma immunotherapy. As to time point: week 3, after first cycle of checkpoint inhibitor. Profiled with immunoSEQ multiplex PCR; TCRdb holds only in-frame clones, not every one. Among approximately 15,000 clones listed, roughly 88% were seen once. The sample here was blood, taken from a patient treated with checkpoint blockade. The receptor source for this set is a human donor with melanoma.

V is TRBV5-6 and J is TRBJ2-7; D perhaps matches TRBD1 (6 bases). V lost 4 bases, J lost 1 base, and 21 bases lay in between. In germline, CDR1 is SGHDT, CDR2 YYEEEE. The CDR3 runs to 17 residues. The CDR3 sequence is CASSTWKRARGSYEQYF. CDR3 coding DNA: TGTGCCAGCAGCACCTGGAAACGGGCAAGGGGGTCCTACGAGCAGTACTTC.

The chain uses TRBV6-1 and TRBJ2-7; the D gene is possibly TRBD1 (7 bases). The CDR3 runs 12 residues. Deletions cut 6 bases from V and 6 bases from J, with 12 bases between. The germline V gene encodes CDR1 MNHNS and CDR2 SASEGT. The CDR3 loop reads CASRGQGGEQYF. The CDR3, as DNA: TGTGCCAGCAGGGGCCAGGGGGGCGAGCAGTACTTC.

Concerning this clone itself: A read error may produce the germline difference seen at one junction end. The rearrangement uses TRBV7-3 and TRBJ2-2, with D unresolved. This CDR3 region has 14 residues. Germline values: CDR1 SGHTA, CDR2 FQGTGA. The CDR3 is CASSVTSNTGELFF. DNA for the CDR3: TGTGCCAGCAGCGTAACTTCGAACACCGGGGAGCTGTTTTTT.

The chain is built from TRBV7-8 and TRBJ2-1; D gene ambiguous. Trimming pared 1 base from V and 8 bases from J, leaving 9 bases between. Germline CDR1 SGHVS, CDR2 FQNEAQ. The CDR3 sequence is 13 residues long. The CDR3 here is CASSLGAADEQFF. The CDR3 nucleotides read TGTGCCAGCAGCTTAGGGGCAGCAGATGAGCAGTTCTTC.